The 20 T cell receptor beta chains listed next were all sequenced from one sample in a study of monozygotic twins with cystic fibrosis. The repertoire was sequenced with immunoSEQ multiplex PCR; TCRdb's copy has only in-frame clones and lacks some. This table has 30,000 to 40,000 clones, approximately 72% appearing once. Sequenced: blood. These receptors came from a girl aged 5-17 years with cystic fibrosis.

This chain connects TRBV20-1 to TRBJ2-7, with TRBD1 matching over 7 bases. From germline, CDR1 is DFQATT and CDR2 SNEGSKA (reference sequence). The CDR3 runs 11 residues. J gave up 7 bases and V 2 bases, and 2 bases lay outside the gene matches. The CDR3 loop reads CSARRDSEQYV. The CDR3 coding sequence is TGCAGTGCTAGAAGGGACAGTGAGCAGTACGTC.

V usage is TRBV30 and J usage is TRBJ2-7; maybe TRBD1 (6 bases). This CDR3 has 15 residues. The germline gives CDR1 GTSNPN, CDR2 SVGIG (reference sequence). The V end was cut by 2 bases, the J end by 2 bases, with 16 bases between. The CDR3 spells CAWSPTGWVTYEQYF. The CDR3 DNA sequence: TGTGCCTGGAGTCCTACAGGGTGGGTCACCTACGAGCAGTACTTC.

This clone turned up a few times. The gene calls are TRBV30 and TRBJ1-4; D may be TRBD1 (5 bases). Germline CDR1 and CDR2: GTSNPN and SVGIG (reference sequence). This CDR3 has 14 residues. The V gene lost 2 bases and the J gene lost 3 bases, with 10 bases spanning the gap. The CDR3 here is CAWSFWGANEKLFF. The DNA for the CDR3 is TGTGCCTGGAGTTTTTGGGGCGCTAATGAAAAACTGTTTTTT.

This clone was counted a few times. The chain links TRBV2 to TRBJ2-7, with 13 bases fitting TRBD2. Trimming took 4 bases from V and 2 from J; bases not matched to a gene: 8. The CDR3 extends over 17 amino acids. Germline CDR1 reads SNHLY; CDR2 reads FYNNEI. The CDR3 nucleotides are TGTGCCAGCAGTGCCACGGTGGGACTAGCGGGGACCTACGAGCAGTACGTC. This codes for CASSATVGLAGTYEQYV.

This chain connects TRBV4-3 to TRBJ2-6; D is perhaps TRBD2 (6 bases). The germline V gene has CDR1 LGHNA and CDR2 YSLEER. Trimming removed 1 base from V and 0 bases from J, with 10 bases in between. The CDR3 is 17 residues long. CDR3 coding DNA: TGCGCCAGCAGCCAAGGGACTACAGACTCTGGGGCCAACGTCCTGACTTTC. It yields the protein CASSQGTTDSGANVLTF.

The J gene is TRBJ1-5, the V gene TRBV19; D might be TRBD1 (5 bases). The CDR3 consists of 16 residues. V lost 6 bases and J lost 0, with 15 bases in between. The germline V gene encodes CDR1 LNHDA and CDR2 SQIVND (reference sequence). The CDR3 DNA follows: TGTGCCAGTAGCCGTCGGGGGGTTAATAGCAATCAGCCCCAGCATTTT. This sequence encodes CASSRRGVNSNQPQHF.

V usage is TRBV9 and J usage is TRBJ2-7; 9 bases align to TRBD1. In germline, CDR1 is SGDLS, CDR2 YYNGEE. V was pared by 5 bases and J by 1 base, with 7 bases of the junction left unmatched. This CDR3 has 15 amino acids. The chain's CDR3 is CASSPRGQGSYEQYF. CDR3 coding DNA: TGTGCCAGCAGTCCCCGGGGACAGGGTTCCTACGAGCAGTACTTC.

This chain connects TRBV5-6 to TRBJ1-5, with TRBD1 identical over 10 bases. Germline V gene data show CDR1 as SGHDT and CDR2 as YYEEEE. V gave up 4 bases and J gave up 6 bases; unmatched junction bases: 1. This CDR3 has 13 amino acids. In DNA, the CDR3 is TGTGCCAGCAGCCGGGACAGGGGTCAGCCCCAGCATTTT. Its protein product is CASSRDRGQPQHF.

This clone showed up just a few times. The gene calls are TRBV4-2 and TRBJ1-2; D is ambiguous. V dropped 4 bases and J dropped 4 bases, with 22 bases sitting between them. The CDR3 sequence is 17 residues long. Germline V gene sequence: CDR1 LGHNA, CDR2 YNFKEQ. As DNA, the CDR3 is TGTGCCAGCAGCCCCCAACAAAACAAAGAAGTTCGCTATGGCTACACCTTC. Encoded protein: CASSPQQNKEVRYGYTF.

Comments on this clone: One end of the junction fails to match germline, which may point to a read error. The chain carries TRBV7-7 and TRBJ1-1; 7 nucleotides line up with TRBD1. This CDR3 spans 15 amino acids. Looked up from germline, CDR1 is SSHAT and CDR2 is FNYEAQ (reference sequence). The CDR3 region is CASSPTGSRPTEAFF. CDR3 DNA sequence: TGTGCTAGCAGCCCGACAGGGAGTCGGCCTACTGAAGCTTTCTTT. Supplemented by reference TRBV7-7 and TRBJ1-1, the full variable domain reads GAGVSQSPRYKVTKRGQDVTLRCDPISSHATLYWYQQALGQGPEFLTYFNYEAQPDKSGLPSDRFSAERPEGSISTLTIQRTEQRDSAMYRCASSPTGSRPTEAFFGQGTRLTVV.

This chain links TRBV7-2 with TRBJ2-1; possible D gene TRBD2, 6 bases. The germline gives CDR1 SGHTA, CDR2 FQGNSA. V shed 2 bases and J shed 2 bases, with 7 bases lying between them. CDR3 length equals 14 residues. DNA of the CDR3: TGTGCCAGCAGCTTATCGGGAGCCTACAATGAGCAGTTCTTC. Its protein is CASSLSGAYNEQFF.

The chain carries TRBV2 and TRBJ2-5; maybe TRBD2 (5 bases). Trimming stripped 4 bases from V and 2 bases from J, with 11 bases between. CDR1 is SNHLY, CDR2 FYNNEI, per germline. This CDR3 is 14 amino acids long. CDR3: CASSAQRRQETQYF. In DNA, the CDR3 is TGTGCCAGCAGTGCCCAGCGGAGACAAGAGACCCAGTACTTC.

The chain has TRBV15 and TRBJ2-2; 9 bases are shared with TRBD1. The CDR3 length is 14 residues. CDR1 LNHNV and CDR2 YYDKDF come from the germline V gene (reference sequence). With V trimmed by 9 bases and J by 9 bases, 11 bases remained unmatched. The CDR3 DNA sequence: TGTGCCACATGCCGGGACAGGGTTTTCAGGGAGCTGTTTTTT. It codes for CATCRDRVFRELFF. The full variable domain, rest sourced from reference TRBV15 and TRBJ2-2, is DAMVIQNPRYQVTQFGKPVTLSCSQTLNHNVMYWYQQKSSQAPKLLFHYYDKDFNNEADTPDNFQSRRPNTSFCFLDIRSPGLGDTAMYLCATCRDRVFRELFFGEGSRLTVL.

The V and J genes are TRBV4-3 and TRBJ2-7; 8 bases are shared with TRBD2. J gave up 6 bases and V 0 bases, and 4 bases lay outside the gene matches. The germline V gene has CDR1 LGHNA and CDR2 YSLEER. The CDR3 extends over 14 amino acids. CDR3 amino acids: CASSQDLSGGEQYV. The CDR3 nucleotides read TGCGCCAGCAGCCAAGATCTGAGCGGGGGCGAGCAGTACGTC.

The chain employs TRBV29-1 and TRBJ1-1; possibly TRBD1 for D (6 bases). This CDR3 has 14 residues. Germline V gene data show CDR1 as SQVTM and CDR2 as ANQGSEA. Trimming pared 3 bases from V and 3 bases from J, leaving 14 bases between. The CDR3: CSVEARQVDTEAFF. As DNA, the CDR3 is TGCAGCGTTGAGGCAAGACAGGTTGACACTGAAGCTTTCTTT. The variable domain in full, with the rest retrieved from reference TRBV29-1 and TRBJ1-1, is SAVISQKPSRDICQRGTSLTIQCQVDSQVTMMFWYRQQPGQSLTLIATANQGSEATYESGFVIDKFPISRPNLTFSTLTVSNMSPEDSSIYLCSVEARQVDTEAFFGQGTRLTVV.

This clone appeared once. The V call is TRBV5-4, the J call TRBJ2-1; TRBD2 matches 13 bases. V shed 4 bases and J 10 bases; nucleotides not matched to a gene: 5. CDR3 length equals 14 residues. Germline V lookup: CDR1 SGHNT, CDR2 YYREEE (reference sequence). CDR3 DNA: TGTGCCAGCAGCCCTACTAGCGGGAGGGTCGAGCAGTTCTTC. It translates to CASSPTSGRVEQFF.

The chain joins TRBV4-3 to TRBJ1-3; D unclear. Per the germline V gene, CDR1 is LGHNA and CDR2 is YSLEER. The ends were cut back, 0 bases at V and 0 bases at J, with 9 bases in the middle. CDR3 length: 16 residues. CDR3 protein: CASSQDRVFSGNTIYF. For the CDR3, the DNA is TGCGCCAGCAGCCAAGATAGGGTTTTCTCTGGAAACACCATATATTTT.

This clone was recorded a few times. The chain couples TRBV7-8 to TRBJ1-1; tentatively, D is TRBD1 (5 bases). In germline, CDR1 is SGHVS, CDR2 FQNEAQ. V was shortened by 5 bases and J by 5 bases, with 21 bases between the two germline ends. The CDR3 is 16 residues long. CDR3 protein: CASSPGTGVVGTEAFF. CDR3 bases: TGTGCCAGCAGCCCCGGAACAGGAGTGGTTGGTACTGAAGCTTTCTTT.

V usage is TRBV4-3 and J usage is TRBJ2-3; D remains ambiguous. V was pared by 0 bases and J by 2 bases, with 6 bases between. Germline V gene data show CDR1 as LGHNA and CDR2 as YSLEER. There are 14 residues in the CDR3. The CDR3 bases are TGCGCCAGCAGCCAAGACAGATACACAGATACGCAGTATTTT. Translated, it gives CASSQDRYTDTQYF.

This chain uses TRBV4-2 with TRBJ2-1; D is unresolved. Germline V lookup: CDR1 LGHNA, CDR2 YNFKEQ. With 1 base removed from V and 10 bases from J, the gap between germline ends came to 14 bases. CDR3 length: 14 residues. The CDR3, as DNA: TGTGCCAGCAGCCAAGGGAGAGTTGGCTCAGAGCAGTTCTTC. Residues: CASSQGRVGSEQFF.